This record looks at one TCR beta chain sequence and its context. Antigen specificity is unknown. The sample belongs to a study of T cell responses to AZD1222 COVID-19 vaccine. Whole-study context: Some second doses came at about 4 weeks and others at about 12 weeks; these were pooled.

Measured with immunoSEQ multiplex PCR; TCRdb has only the in-frame clones, and not every one. The repertoire holds around 100,000 clones, with around 88% as singletons. General study points: The study found vaccine-associated CD4 TCRs spanning spike, dominant at 160-218 and 743-854. Clonal diversity may have been underestimated in mostly white British donors.

This CDR3 is 13 amino acids long. The ends were cut back, 2 bases at V and 1 base at J, with 6 bases in the middle. In germline, CDR1 is SGHRS, CDR2 YFSETQ. The chain uses TRBV5-1 and TRBJ2-5, with D unresolved. The sample in question was peripheral blood, obtained on day 0 of AZD1222 vaccination. This clonotype was sampled from an adult in good health. CDR3: CASSLNIQETQYF. The DNA for the CDR3 is TGCGCCAGCAGCTTAAACATCCAAGAGACCCAGTACTTC.